The 10 T cell receptor beta chains listed next were all sequenced from one sample in a study of beta chain features in type 1 diabetes. Of the isolated RNA, all was reverse transcribed, and so the sequenced material was expressed TCRB transcripts. Generated by immunoSEQ multiplex PCR, the TCRdb table keeps only in-frame clones and is missing some. This sample yields roughly 170,000 clones, of which about 13% are seen a single time; about 0.59% belongs to the top ten. Sequencing used central memory CD4+ T cells from blood. The origin of the receptors is a woman younger than 35 in good health.

This clone was found a few times. The V gene is TRBV2, the J gene TRBJ2-6; perhaps TRBD1 as D (5 bases). The CDR3 spans 14 residues. The V end was cut by 5 bases, the J end by 4 bases, with 9 bases between. Germline lookup yields CDR1 SNHLY and CDR2 FYNNEI. The CDR3 sequence: CASSQGSGANVLTF. CDR3 nucleotide sequence: TGTGCCAGCAGTCAGGGATCCGGGGCCAACGTCCTGACTTTC.

The chain combines TRBV11-2 with TRBJ2-1; no clear D gene. CDR3 length equals 13 residues. V gave up 1 base and J gave up 4 bases, with 5 bases separating them. CDR1 is SGHAT and CDR2 is FQNNGV in the germline V gene. CDR3 residues: CASSLVRYNEQFF. CDR3 sequence (DNA): TGTGCCAGCAGCTTAGTGCGGTACAATGAGCAGTTCTTC.

The chain carries TRBV7-9 and TRBJ1-4, with 7 bases identical to TRBD1. CDR1 SEHNR and CDR2 FQNEAQ come from the germline V gene (reference sequence). The CDR3 consists of 15 residues. Trimming took 2 bases from V and 7 from J; bases not matched to a gene: 7. CDR3 sequence (DNA): TGTGCCAGCAGCTTACCGACAGGGTGGTTTGAAAAACTGTTTTTT. Encoded protein: CASSLPTGWFEKLFF.

The chain has TRBV10-3 and TRBJ1-2, with TRBD1 identical over 7 bases. Germline V gene data show CDR1 as ENHRY and CDR2 as SYGVKD. The CDR3 is 13 residues long. Losses at the gene ends were 6 bases for V and 3 bases for J; bases not matched to a gene: 4. CDR3 sequence: CAISRDRDYGYTF. In DNA form, the CDR3 reads TGTGCCATCAGCCGTGACAGGGACTATGGCTACACCTTC.

This clone occurred a few times. The rearrangement links TRBV30 to TRBJ2-5, with TRBD2 matching 9 bases. The CDR3 is 14 amino acids. Losses at the gene ends were 4 bases for V and 5 bases for J; bases not matched to a gene: 8. Germline V gives CDR1 GTSNPN, CDR2 SVGIG (reference sequence). The CDR3: CAWKKAGGLETQYF. The CDR3 DNA reads TGTGCCTGGAAAAAAGCGGGAGGACTTGAGACCCAGTACTTC.

V is TRBV6-5 and J is TRBJ1-3; D unresolved. With 7 bases removed from V and 5 bases from J, the gap between germline ends came to 15 bases. CDR1 and CDR2 from the germline V gene are MNHEY and SVGAGI. The CDR3 is 14 amino acids. The CDR3 coding sequence is TGTGCCAGCAAGCCGCCTGGGCCTCGAAACACCATATATTTT. Amino acid sequence: CASKPPGPRNTIYF.

This clone appeared a few times. The chain links TRBV18 to TRBJ2-3; 10 bases fit TRBD2. The germline gives CDR1 KGHSH, CDR2 LQKENI. This CDR3 region has 16 residues. The ends lost 4 bases at V and 0 bases at J; junction bases unmatched: 4. The CDR3 here is CASSQPLAGSTDTQYF. Written as DNA, the CDR3 is TGTGCCAGCTCACAACCACTAGCGGGGAGCACAGATACGCAGTATTTT.

The chain uses TRBV5-1 and TRBJ2-5; D might be TRBD2 (6 bases). Trimming left V 1 base short and J 2 bases short, with 15 bases between. This CDR3 has 16 residues. Germline V gene data show CDR1 as SGHRS and CDR2 as YFSETQ. CDR3 amino acids: CASSLSGPTQQETQYF. Written as DNA, the CDR3 is TGCGCCAGCAGCTTGAGCGGGCCAACTCAACAAGAGACCCAGTACTTC.

The chain joins TRBV2 to TRBJ2-7, with no clear D. The CDR3 spans 11 residues. V shed 6 bases and J shed 3 bases, with 6 bases lying between them. The germline CDR1 and CDR2 sequences are SNHLY and FYNNEI. CDR3 in amino acids: CASSPNYEQYF. In DNA form, the CDR3 reads TGTGCCAGCAGCCCCAACTACGAGCAGTACTTC. Based on the CDR3 plus reference TRBV2 and TRBJ2-7, the full variable domain is EPEVTQTPSHQVTQMGQEVILRCVPISNHLYFYWYRQILGQKVEFLVSFYNNEISEKSEIFDDQFSVERPDGSNFTLKIRSTKLEDSAMYFCASSPNYEQYFGPGTRLTVT.

The V gene is TRBV28, the J gene TRBJ1-4; D not certain. V shed 6 bases and J shed 5 bases, with 16 bases lying between them. Per the germline V gene, CDR1 is MDHEN and CDR2 is SYDVKM. This CDR3 region has 15 residues. CDR3 amino acids: CASSSPGSLNEKLFF. The DNA of the CDR3 is TGTGCCAGCAGCTCCCCCGGGTCGCTAAATGAAAAACTGTTTTTT.